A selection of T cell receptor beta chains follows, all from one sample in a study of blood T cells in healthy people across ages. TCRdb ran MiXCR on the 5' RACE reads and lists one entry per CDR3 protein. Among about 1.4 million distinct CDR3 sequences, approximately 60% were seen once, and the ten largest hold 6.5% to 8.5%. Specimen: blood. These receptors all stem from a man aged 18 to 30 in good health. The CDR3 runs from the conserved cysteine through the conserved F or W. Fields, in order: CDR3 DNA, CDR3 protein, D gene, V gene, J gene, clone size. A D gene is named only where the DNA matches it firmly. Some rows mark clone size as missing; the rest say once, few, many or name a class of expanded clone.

CDR3nt: TGCGCCAGCAGTGAGTCTCCCCGGCACGAGCAGTTCTTC
CDR3aa: CASSESPRHEQFF
d_gene: NA
v_gene: TRBV10-1
j_gene: TRBJ2-1
abundance: NA

CDR3nt: TGTGCCAGCAGTTTATACAGGGGTGGATACGATGAGCAGTTCTTC
CDR3aa: CASSLYRGGYDEQFF
d_gene: TRBD1
v_gene: TRBV27
j_gene: TRBJ2-1
abundance: NA

CDR3nt: TGCAGCGTTGAAGGGGTTAAGGCTAGCGTGAATGAGCAGTTCTTC
CDR3aa: CSVEGVKASVNEQFF
d_gene: NA
v_gene: TRBV29-1
j_gene: TRBJ2-1
abundance: many

CDR3nt: TGTGCCAGCAGCGTAGGCTCAAGGGAGACCCAGTACTTC
CDR3aa: CASSVGSRETQYF
d_gene: NA
v_gene: TRBV9
j_gene: TRBJ2-5
abundance: NA

CDR3nt: TGTGCCAGCAGCTCCAGGGTAGATACGCAGTATTTT
CDR3aa: CASSSRVDTQYF
d_gene: NA
v_gene: TRBV13
j_gene: TRBJ2-3
abundance: NA

CDR3nt: TGTGCCAGCAGAGGACCGGGACAGGGACACGAGCAGTACTTC
CDR3aa: CASRGPGQGHEQYF
d_gene: TRBD1
v_gene: TRBV6-6
j_gene: TRBJ2-7
abundance: NA

CDR3nt: TGTGCCAGCAGTTCCTTCCCCTACGAGCAGTACTTC
CDR3aa: CASSSFPYEQYF
d_gene: NA
v_gene: TRBV27
j_gene: TRBJ2-7
abundance: NA

CDR3nt: TGTGCCAGCAGCTCGGAAGGAGGGCCCTACGAGCAGTACTTC
CDR3aa: CASSSEGGPYEQYF
d_gene: NA
v_gene: TRBV7-2
j_gene: TRBJ2-7
abundance: NA

CDR3nt: TGTGCCAGCTCACCGTCGGGGACGCCTGGAAACGCCATATATTTT
CDR3aa: CASSPSGTPGNAIYF
d_gene: NA
v_gene: TRBV18
j_gene: TRBJ1-3
abundance: NA

CDR3nt: TGTGCCAGCAGTGTAGGGAGCGGGAGCACAGATACGCAGTATTTT
CDR3aa: CASSVGSGSTDTQYF
d_gene: NA
v_gene: TRBV2
j_gene: TRBJ2-3
abundance: NA

CDR3nt: TGCGCCAGCAGCTTTGGCAGGGATGGGGCCTACGAGCAGTACTTC
CDR3aa: CASSFGRDGAYEQYF
d_gene: NA
v_gene: TRBV5-1
j_gene: TRBJ2-7
abundance: few

CDR3nt: TGTGCCATCAACCCGGGACCGCAAGAGACCCAGTACTTC
CDR3aa: CAINPGPQETQYF
d_gene: NA
v_gene: TRBV10-3
j_gene: TRBJ2-5
abundance: NA

CDR3nt: TGCGCCGGCAGCCAAGCCGAGATATCACCCCTCCACTTT
CDR3aa: CAGSQAEISPLHF
d_gene: NA
v_gene: TRBV4-1
j_gene: TRBJ1-6
abundance: NA

CDR3nt: TGCAGCGTTGAAGGAGGGTTGGAGCAGTACTTC
CDR3aa: CSVEGGLEQYF
d_gene: NA
v_gene: TRBV29-1
j_gene: TRBJ2-5
abundance: NA

CDR3nt: TGTGCCAGCAGCTTAAGATCGGTGGGTCAGGGGTATGGCTACACCTTC
CDR3aa: CASSLRSVGQGYGYTF
d_gene: NA
v_gene: TRBV7-2
j_gene: TRBJ1-2
abundance: NA

CDR3nt: TGCGCCAGCAGCTGGCAGTTACTCCAAGAGACCCAGTACTTC
CDR3aa: CASSWQLLQETQYF
d_gene: NA
v_gene: TRBV4-3
j_gene: TRBJ2-5
abundance: NA

CDR3nt: TGCAGCGTTGAGGGTGGATTCAACTACAATGAGCAGTTCTTC
CDR3aa: CSVEGGFNYNEQFF
d_gene: NA
v_gene: TRBV29-1
j_gene: TRBJ2-1
abundance: NA

CDR3nt: TGTGCCAGCAGCTTGGAAGGGACTAGCGGGACTACGCAGTATTTT
CDR3aa: CASSLEGTSGTTQYF
d_gene: TRBD2
v_gene: TRBV5-4
j_gene: TRBJ2-3
abundance: NA

CDR3nt: TGTGCCAGCAGTTACTCGGGTAGCGGGGGGGCAGATACGCAGTATTTT
CDR3aa: CASSYSGSGGADTQYF
d_gene: TRBD2
v_gene: TRBV6-5
j_gene: TRBJ2-3
abundance: NA

CDR3nt: TGTGCCAGCAGTCAGACGGGCTCCGAGCAGTACTTC
CDR3aa: CASSQTGSEQYF
d_gene: NA
v_gene: TRBV6-6
j_gene: TRBJ2-7
abundance: NA

CDR3nt: TGTGCCGCTACGAGGATGTTCACGGAAGCTTTCTTT
CDR3aa: CAATRMFTEAFF
d_gene: NA
v_gene: TRBV6-1
j_gene: TRBJ1-1
abundance: NA

CDR3nt: TGTGCCAGCAGGTTCGGACGCCGACTCTATAATTCACCCCTCCACTTT
CDR3aa: CASRFGRRLYNSPLHF
d_gene: NA
v_gene: TRBV6-5
j_gene: TRBJ1-6
abundance: few

CDR3nt: TGCGCCAGCAGCCAAGATCGACGACGGGTACCTAGGGAACAGTTCTTC
CDR3aa: CASSQDRRRVPREQFF
d_gene: NA
v_gene: TRBV4-1
j_gene: TRBJ2-1
abundance: NA

CDR3nt: TGTGCCAGCAGCTTATTGCGGGAGGGCTACGAGCAGTACTTC
CDR3aa: CASSLLREGYEQYF
d_gene: TRBD2
v_gene: TRBV7-9
j_gene: TRBJ2-7
abundance: NA

CDR3nt: TGCAGTGCAACGGGACAGAACCTCTACGAGCAGTACTTC
CDR3aa: CSATGQNLYEQYF
d_gene: TRBD1
v_gene: TRBV20-1
j_gene: TRBJ2-7
abundance: NA

CDR3nt: TGTGCCAGCAGTAGTTCCTCTGCGGGCGACTTAGAGCAGTACTTC
CDR3aa: CASSSSSAGDLEQYF
d_gene: NA
v_gene: TRBV12-3/TRBV12-4
j_gene: TRBJ2-4
abundance: few

CDR3nt: TGTGCCAGCAGTAATACAGGGTCCAACGGCGAGCAGTACTTC
CDR3aa: CASSNTGSNGEQYF
d_gene: NA
v_gene: TRBV28
j_gene: TRBJ2-7
abundance: few

CDR3nt: TGTGCCAGCAGCCCGCCGGAGGGACTAGCGGAGAACTGGTATGAGCAGTTCTTC
CDR3aa: CASSPPEGLAENWYEQFF
d_gene: TRBD2
v_gene: TRBV11-2
j_gene: TRBJ2-1
abundance: few

CDR3nt: TGTGCCAGCAGCTTAGCTCAGGGGGAAGCCTACGAGCAGTACTTC
CDR3aa: CASSLAQGEAYEQYF
d_gene: TRBD1
v_gene: TRBV7-6
j_gene: TRBJ2-7
abundance: NA

CDR3nt: TGTGCCAGCAGCCAACCTCAGGAAACTTACACAGATACGCAGTATTTT
CDR3aa: CASSQPQETYTDTQYF
d_gene: NA
v_gene: TRBV4-2
j_gene: TRBJ2-3
abundance: NA

CDR3nt: TGTGCCAGCAGCGGGGGACCCGACAGGGACTACGAGCAGTACTTC
CDR3aa: CASSGGPDRDYEQYF
d_gene: TRBD1
v_gene: TRBV7-9
j_gene: TRBJ2-7
abundance: NA

CDR3nt: TGTGCCAGCAGTGCAACTATGGGACTCCGCTCCTACGAGCAGTACTTC
CDR3aa: CASSATMGLRSYEQYF
d_gene: NA
v_gene: TRBV27
j_gene: TRBJ2-7
abundance: NA

CDR3nt: TGCGCCAGCAGCGCGGGACAGACAAGGGGTGGCTACACCTTC
CDR3aa: CASSAGQTRGGYTF
d_gene: TRBD1
v_gene: TRBV5-1
j_gene: TRBJ1-2
abundance: NA

CDR3nt: TGTGCCTGGAGGGGACAGGGGGCAGGAAAACTGTTTTTT
CDR3aa: CAWRGQGAGKLFF
d_gene: TRBD1
v_gene: TRBV30
j_gene: TRBJ1-4
abundance: NA

CDR3nt: TGCGCCAGCAGCCCGGGACAGGGTCCCGTCTATGGCTACACCTTC
CDR3aa: CASSPGQGPVYGYTF
d_gene: TRBD1
v_gene: TRBV5-1
j_gene: TRBJ1-2
abundance: NA

CDR3nt: TGTGCCAGCAGCTTATCAGAGTCCCAGTACTTC
CDR3aa: CASSLSESQYF
d_gene: NA
v_gene: TRBV7-9
j_gene: TRBJ2-5
abundance: NA

CDR3nt: TGTGCTAGTGGTACACCCTGGGGGGCGGTCACTGAAGCTTTCTTT
CDR3aa: CASGTPWGAVTEAFF
d_gene: NA
v_gene: TRBV12-5
j_gene: TRBJ1-1
abundance: NA

CDR3nt: TGTGCCAGCAGCGTAGGATTTACATCCTACGAGCAGTACTTC
CDR3aa: CASSVGFTSYEQYF
d_gene: NA
v_gene: TRBV9
j_gene: TRBJ2-7
abundance: NA

CDR3nt: TGTGCCAGCAGTTTTCAGAGCCGGGGTAATGAAAAACTGTTTTTT
CDR3aa: CASSFQSRGNEKLFF
d_gene: NA
v_gene: TRBV6-5
j_gene: TRBJ1-4
abundance: few

CDR3nt: TGCAGCGTTGAGGGGCGACAGGGCCCAAACATTCAGTACTTC
CDR3aa: CSVEGRQGPNIQYF
d_gene: TRBD1
v_gene: TRBV29-1
j_gene: TRBJ2-4
abundance: few

CDR3nt: TGCAGTGCTAGAGATCCCCGACTAGATGGAGGGTCCTACAATGAGCAGTACTTC
CDR3aa: CSARDPRLDGGSYNEQYF
d_gene: NA
v_gene: TRBV20-1
j_gene: TRBJ2-7
abundance: few

CDR3nt: TGTGCCAGCAGCTTAGTACAAGGGGGCAATGAGCAGTTCTTC
CDR3aa: CASSLVQGGNEQFF
d_gene: NA
v_gene: TRBV7-7
j_gene: TRBJ2-1
abundance: few

CDR3nt: TGTGCCAGCTCACCGGGTAGCCTCGCAACTAATGAAAAACTGTTTTTT
CDR3aa: CASSPGSLATNEKLFF
d_gene: NA
v_gene: TRBV18
j_gene: TRBJ1-4
abundance: NA

CDR3nt: TGTGCCATCAGCCCGACTAGCGAAATTGATACGCAGTATTTT
CDR3aa: CAISPTSEIDTQYF
d_gene: TRBD2
v_gene: TRBV10-3
j_gene: TRBJ2-3
abundance: few

CDR3nt: TGTGCCAGCAAAAAACGCGCTCTGACAGACGATTCACCCCTCCACTTT
CDR3aa: CASKKRALTDDSPLHF
d_gene: NA
v_gene: TRBV6-2/TRBV6-3
j_gene: TRBJ1-6
abundance: NA

CDR3nt: TGTGCCAGCAGCTCAGCAAACTACGAGCAGTACTTC
CDR3aa: CASSSANYEQYF
d_gene: NA
v_gene: TRBV7-2
j_gene: TRBJ2-7
abundance: NA

CDR3nt: TGTGCCAGCAGCGTCGGGACTAGCGGGGGCGAGCAGTTCTTC
CDR3aa: CASSVGTSGGEQFF
d_gene: TRBD2
v_gene: TRBV7-8
j_gene: TRBJ2-1
abundance: few

CDR3nt: TGTGCCAGCAGCCCAGCTAGCGGGAGGTTCTATGAGCAGTTCTTC
CDR3aa: CASSPASGRFYEQFF
d_gene: TRBD2
v_gene: TRBV7-8
j_gene: TRBJ2-1
abundance: NA

CDR3nt: TGTGCCAGCAGTTACAAATGGGACGGGGACTACGAGCAGTACTTC
CDR3aa: CASSYKWDGDYEQYF
d_gene: NA
v_gene: TRBV6-2/TRBV6-3
j_gene: TRBJ2-7
abundance: NA